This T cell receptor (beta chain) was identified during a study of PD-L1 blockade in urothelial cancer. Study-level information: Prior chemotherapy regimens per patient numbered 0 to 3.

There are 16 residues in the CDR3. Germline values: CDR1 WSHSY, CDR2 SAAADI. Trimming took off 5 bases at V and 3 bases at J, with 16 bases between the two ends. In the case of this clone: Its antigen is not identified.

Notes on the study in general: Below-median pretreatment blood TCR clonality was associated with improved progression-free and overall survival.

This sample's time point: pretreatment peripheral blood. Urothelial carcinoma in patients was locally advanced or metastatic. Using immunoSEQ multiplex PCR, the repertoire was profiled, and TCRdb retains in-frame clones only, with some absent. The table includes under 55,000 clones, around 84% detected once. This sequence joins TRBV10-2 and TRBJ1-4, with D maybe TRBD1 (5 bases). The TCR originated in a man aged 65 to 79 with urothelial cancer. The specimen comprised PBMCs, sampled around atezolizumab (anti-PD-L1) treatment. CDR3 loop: CASSLSRAGPNEKLFF. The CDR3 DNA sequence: TGCGCCAGCAGTCTAAGTAGGGCAGGGCCTAATGAAAAACTGTTTTTT.